One sample yielded the 26 T cell receptor beta chains listed below, sequenced in a study of T-cell memory formation after mild COVID-19. TCRdb re-called the 5' RACE reads with MiXCR, one entry per CDR3 protein. The table records 90,000 to 120,000 distinct CDR3 sequences, approximately 15% of them present only once. Input material: PBMCs or a T cell subset sorted from them (not recorded which). The receptors originated from a man between 18 and 29 years old who had mild COVID-19 (a few samples of this study predate the infection). Cell type and time point are not known.

This clonotype was counted a few times. The CDR3 DNA sequence: TGTGCCAGCAGCTCAAGAATGACAGGGCGAGAGTACTCCTACGAGCAGTACTTC. Its translation is CASSSRMTGREYSYEQYF. The chain links TRBV14 to TRBJ2-7; 7 bases agree with TRBD1. Germline CDR1 and CDR2: SGHDN and FVKESK. The CDR3 runs to 18 residues. Trimming cost V 5 bases and J 0 bases; bases outside gene matches: 16.

This clonotype has a handful of counts. The junction shows a germline mismatch at one end, possibly a read error. The V and J genes are TRBV7-7 and TRBJ2-5; perhaps D is TRBD1 or TRBD2 (6 bases each). Germline CDR1 SSHAT, CDR2 FNYEAQ (reference sequence). The CDR3 has 18 residues. CDR3 amino acids: CASSLGLQGLRASETQYF. The CDR3 bases are TGTGCTAGCAGCTTAGGCCTACAGGGACTCCGGGCGTCGGAGACCCAGTACTTC.

This chain uses TRBV5-1 with TRBJ2-3, with TRBD2 matching 12 bases. Unmatched junction bases numbered 6, after V lost 4 bases and J lost 6 bases. This CDR3 is built from 15 residues. Germline CDR1 is SGHRS and CDR2 is YFSETQ. The CDR3 DNA reads TGCGCCAGCAGCCCTTGGACTAGCGGGGTTGATACGCAGTATTTT. Translation gives CASSPWTSGVDTQYF.

This clonotype was counted only a few times. The chain recombines TRBV29-1 with TRBJ2-7, with 7 nucleotides matching TRBD2. V dropped 0 bases and J dropped 1; count of bases not matched to a gene: 9. The CDR3 extends over 16 amino acids. Germline loops: CDR1 SQVTM, CDR2 ANQGSEA. This CDR3 is CSVEDERGLDSYEQYV. CDR3 nucleotide sequence: TGCAGCGTTGAAGATGAGCGGGGACTCGATTCCTACGAGCAGTACGTC.

There are a few counts of this clonotype. This chain links TRBV27 with TRBJ1-6, with 10 bases aligning to TRBD1. This CDR3 spans 14 amino acids. Germline V lookup: CDR1 MNHEY, CDR2 SMNVEV (reference sequence). V trimming: 6 bases; J trimming: 13 bases; junction bases outside the gene matches: 9. CDR3 DNA sequence: TGTGCCAGCAGGCCCGGGACAGGGGCTGGCCCCCTCCACTTT. The encoded protein is CASRPGTGAGPLHF.

The V call is TRBV6-2 or TRBV6-3, the J call TRBJ1-6, with a possible D match to TRBD1 (5 bases). V was trimmed by 11 bases and J by 0 bases, leaving 14 bases between them. CDR1 is MNHEY and CDR2 is SVGEGT in the germline V gene. This CDR3 comprises 15 residues. CDR3 in amino acids: CAAAGRSSYNSPLHF. For the CDR3, the DNA is TGTGCCGCCGCGGGGCGAAGCTCCTATAATTCACCCCTCCACTTT.

In this sample, this clonotype turned up a few times. CDR3 loop: CASSKTGTLNTEAFF. CDR3 in DNA: TGTGCCAGCAGCAAGACAGGGACTTTGAACACTGAAGCTTTCTTT. V and J are TRBV7-6 and TRBJ1-1, with 7 bases that match TRBD1. J gave up 0 bases and V 5 bases, and 6 bases lay outside the gene matches. CDR3 size: 15 residues. Germline CDR1 SGHVS, CDR2 FNYEAQ.

V is TRBV7-9 and J is TRBJ1-1, with D possibly TRBD1 on 5 matching bases. Trimming left V 0 bases short and J 1 base short, with 12 bases between. The CDR3 has 16 residues. Germline CDR1 reads SEHNR; CDR2 reads FQNEAQ (reference sequence). The DNA of the CDR3 is TGTGCCAGCAGCTTAGCGGAGTTAGGGGAGAACACTGAAGCTTTCTTT. Protein: CASSLAELGENTEAFF.

This clonotype was counted only a few times. The chain couples TRBV7-9 to TRBJ2-5; the match to TRBD2 covers 8 bases. V lost 3 bases, J lost 5 bases, and 11 bases stayed unmatched. The germline V gene has CDR1 SEHNR and CDR2 FQNEAQ (reference sequence). The CDR3 is 16 amino acids. The CDR3 coding sequence is TGTGCCAGCAGCTTCGGTTCAGCGGGGGAGTGGGAGACCCAGTACTTC. It codes for CASSFGSAGEWETQYF.

The chain links TRBV27 to TRBJ2-1; 7 positions agree with TRBD2. Trimming at V came to 7 bases and at J to 6 bases, leaving 6 bases not matched to a gene. The germline V gene encodes CDR1 MNHEY and CDR2 SMNVEV (reference sequence). The CDR3 sequence is 13 residues long. The CDR3 coding sequence is TGTGCCAGCACCCAGCGGGGAAGCAATGAGCAGTTCTTC. This encodes CASTQRGSNEQFF.

This clonotype was observed at least ten times. V usage is TRBV7-2 and J usage is TRBJ2-3; D is uncertain. V was pared by 2 bases and J by 6 bases, with 6 bases between. CDR1 and CDR2 (germline): SGHTA, FQGNSA. The CDR3 runs 12 residues. CDR3 DNA: TGTGCCAGCAGCTTACCCGGGGATACGCAGTATTTT. Its translation is CASSLPGDTQYF. Based on the CDR3 plus reference TRBV7-2 and TRBJ2-3, the full variable domain is GAGVSQSPSNKVTEKGKDVELRCDPISGHTALYWYRQSLGQGLEFLIYFQGNSAPDKSGLPSDRFSAERTGGSVSTLTIQRTQQEDSAVYLCASSLPGDTQYFGPGTRLTVL.

J is TRBJ1-1 and V is TRBV20-1, with TRBD1 as a possible D gene (5 bases). V lost 1 base, J lost 0 bases, and 27 bases lay in between. This CDR3 has 20 amino acids. Germline assignment: CDR1 DFQATT and CDR2 SNEGSKA (reference sequence). The CDR3 spells CSARVLLTCRELFMNTEAFF. CDR3 DNA: TGCAGTGCTAGAGTTTTATTGACGTGCAGGGAGTTATTCATGAACACTGAAGCTTTCTTT.

This clonotype was found a few times. V is TRBV6-2 or TRBV6-3 and J is TRBJ2-4; 8 positions agree with TRBD1. Germline CDR1 MNHEY, CDR2 SVGEGT. The V gene end was trimmed by 6 bases and the J gene end by 4 bases; junction bases not matched to a gene: 8. The CDR3 has 15 residues. DNA for the CDR3: TGTGCCAGCAGACCCCTCCGGGACAGGAAAAACATTCAGTACTTC. Its translation is CASRPLRDRKNIQYF.

This clonotype occurred a few times. J is TRBJ2-2 and V is TRBV25-1; no clear D. Germline CDR1 MGHDK, CDR2 SYGVNS. The CDR3 extends over 15 amino acids. The V end lost 3 bases, the J end lost 1 base, and 9 bases lay between the germline ends. The CDR3 coding sequence is TGTGCCAGCAGTGACTACCTCGGGAACACCGGGGAGCTGTTTTTT. It codes for CASSDYLGNTGELFF.

This clonotype was detected many times. The chain carries TRBV4-1 and TRBJ2-7; TRBD1 matches at 7 bases. Germline values: CDR1 MGHRA, CDR2 YSYEKL. This CDR3 is built from 15 residues. Trimming removed 4 bases from V and 0 bases from J; junction bases left unmatched: 6. CDR3 nucleotide sequence: TGCGCCAGCAGCCCCGGACAGGTCTTCTCCTACGAGCAGTACTTC. The encoded protein is CASSPGQVFSYEQYF.

This chain connects TRBV4-1 to TRBJ2-3; no reliable D call. Germline CDR1 and CDR2: MGHRA and YSYEKL. V was clipped by 6 bases and J by 2 bases, with 12 bases between them. This CDR3 has 14 amino acids. The CDR3 is CASSGIQLTDTQYF. CDR3 sequence (DNA): TGCGCCAGCAGTGGGATCCAACTCACAGATACGCAGTATTTT.

The sample holds a few counts of this clonotype. The rearrangement links TRBV10-2 to TRBJ2-6; no definite D call. CDR1 is WSHSY and CDR2 is SAAADI in the germline V gene. The V gene lost 4 bases and the J gene lost 4 bases, with 8 bases spanning the gap. The CDR3 spans 14 residues. The CDR3 sequence is CASSGYEGANVLTF. The DNA for the CDR3 is TGCGCCAGCAGTGGATATGAGGGGGCCAACGTCCTGACTTTC.

This clonotype ranks as large. V usage is TRBV4-1 and J usage is TRBJ2-2; a possible D gene is TRBD1 (5 bases). Germline V gene lookup returns CDR1 MGHRA and CDR2 YSYEKL. The germline V and J ends were trimmed by 3 bases and 5 bases, with 13 bases remaining between them. This CDR3 has 15 amino acids. Written as DNA, the CDR3 is TGCGCCAGCAGCCAGGCAGGGCCTCGGACCGGGGAGCTGTTTTTT. This translates into CASSQAGPRTGELFF.

V usage is TRBV9 and J usage is TRBJ2-4; possibly TRBD1 or TRBD2 for D (5 bases each). Germline loops: CDR1 SGDLS, CDR2 YYNGEE. Trimming cost V 3 bases and J 7 bases, with 14 bases left between them. This CDR3 region has 14 residues. CDR3 protein: CASSEGRNINIQYF. In DNA, the CDR3 is TGTGCCAGCAGCGAGGGACGGAATATCAACATTCAGTACTTC.

CDR3 sequence: CASGHGVSSNQPQHF. Written as DNA, the CDR3 is TGTGCCAGCGGTCATGGGGTCTCTAGCAATCAGCCCCAGCATTTT. The V gene is TRBV12-3 or TRBV12-4, the J gene TRBJ1-5; D is uncertain. The CDR3 sequence is 15 residues long. Trimming took off 8 bases at V and 0 bases at J, with 14 bases between the two ends.

This clonotype appeared a few times. The chain is built from TRBV10-3 and TRBJ2-5, with D hard to call. The V and J ends lost 6 bases and 1 base respectively, with 9 bases between them. Germline loops: CDR1 ENHRY, CDR2 SYGVKD. This CDR3 has 13 residues. DNA of the CDR3: TGTGCCATCAGGCCCGCCGGCCAAGAGACCCAGTACTTC. Protein product: CAIRPAGQETQYF.

The rearrangement links TRBV19 to TRBJ1-5; TRBD1 agrees at 8 bases. The germline gives CDR1 LNHDA, CDR2 SQIVND (reference sequence). Trimming took 7 bases from V and 6 from J; bases not matched to a gene: 8. The CDR3 runs to 14 residues. This CDR3 reads CASTGQGLRQPQHF. The CDR3 nucleotides are TGTGCCAGTACAGGACAGGGACTTCGTCAGCCCCAGCATTTT. Filled out from reference TRBV19 and TRBJ1-5, the complete variable domain reads DGGITQSPKYLFRKEGQNVTLSCEQNLNHDAMYWYRQDPGQGLRLIYYSQIVNDFQKGDIAEGYSVSREKKESFPLTVTSAQKNPTAFYLCASTGQGLRQPQHFGDGTRLSIL.

The gene calls are TRBV4-1 and TRBJ1-2; 9 positions match TRBD1. Germline V gene sequence: CDR1 MGHRA, CDR2 YSYEKL. The CDR3 runs to 15 residues. The J segment lost 3 bases and the V segment lost 0 bases, leaving 2 bases of the junction unmatched. The CDR3 coding sequence is TGCGCCAGCAGCCAAGAGGGACAGGGTTACTATGGCTACACCTTC. Translating it yields CASSQEGQGYYGYTF.

There are a few counts of this clonotype. V usage is TRBV6-2 or TRBV6-3 and J usage is TRBJ1-1; maybe TRBD1 (6 bases). This CDR3 comprises 14 residues. Germline V CDR1 and CDR2: MNHEY, SVGEGT. V was trimmed by 8 bases and J by 4 bases, leaving 17 bases between them. CDR3 in amino acids: CASEIRGGITEAFF. CDR3 coding DNA: TGTGCCAGCGAAATTAGGGGGGGCATCACTGAAGCTTTCTTT.

This clonotype was found a few times. J is TRBJ1-2 and V is TRBV19, with TRBD1 identical over 9 bases. J lost 1 base, V lost 7 bases, and 4 bases had no gene match. Germline V lookup: CDR1 LNHDA, CDR2 SQIVND (reference sequence). This CDR3 region has 14 residues. The CDR3 here is CASTGDRVNYGYTF. CDR3 coding DNA: TGTGCCAGTACCGGGGACAGGGTTAACTATGGCTACACCTTC.

CDR3 sequence reads: CASSVRPSGVCYEQYV. Written as DNA, the CDR3 is TGTGCCAGCAGTGTCAGACCCAGCGGGGTTTGTTACGAGCAGTACGTC. This chain links TRBV6-4 with TRBJ2-7; 7 bases match TRBD2. The J segment lost 4 bases and the V segment lost 4 bases, leaving 13 bases of the junction unmatched. Germline loops: CDR1 MRHNA, CDR2 SNTAGT. The CDR3 spans 16 residues.